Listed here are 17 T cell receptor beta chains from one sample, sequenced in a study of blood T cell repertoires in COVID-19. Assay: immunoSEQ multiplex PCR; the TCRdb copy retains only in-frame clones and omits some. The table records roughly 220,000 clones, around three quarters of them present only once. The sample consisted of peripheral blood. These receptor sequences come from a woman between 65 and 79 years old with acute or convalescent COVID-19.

In DNA form, the CDR3 reads TGCAGCGTTGTGGGGGGGCAAGAGACCCAGTACTTC. It specifies CSVVGGQETQYF. This chain uses TRBV29-1 with TRBJ2-5; 7 bases are shared with TRBD2. This CDR3 comprises 12 residues. Germline values: CDR1 SQVTM, CDR2 ANQGSEA. The V gene end was trimmed by 4 bases and the J gene end by 2 bases; junction bases not matched to a gene: 1.

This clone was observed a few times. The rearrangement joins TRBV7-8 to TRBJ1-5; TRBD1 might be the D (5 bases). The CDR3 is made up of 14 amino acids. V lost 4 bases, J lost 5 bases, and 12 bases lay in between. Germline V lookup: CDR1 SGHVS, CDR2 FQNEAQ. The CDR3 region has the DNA TGTGCCAGCAGCTCGGGGGGGGGACATCAGCCCCAGCATTTT. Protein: CASSSGGGHQPQHF.

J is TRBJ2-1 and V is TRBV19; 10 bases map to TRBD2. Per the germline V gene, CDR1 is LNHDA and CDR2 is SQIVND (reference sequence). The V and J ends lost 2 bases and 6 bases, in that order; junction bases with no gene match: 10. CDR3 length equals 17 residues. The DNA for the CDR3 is TGTGCCAGTAGTATATCTCTAGCGGGAGAACATTTCAATGAGCAGTTCTTC. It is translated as CASSISLAGEHFNEQFF. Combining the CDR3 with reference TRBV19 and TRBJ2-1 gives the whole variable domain DGGITQSPKYLFRKEGQNVTLSCEQNLNHDAMYWYRQDPGQGLRLIYYSQIVNDFQKGDIAEGYSVSREKKESFPLTVTSAQKNPTAFYLCASSISLAGEHFNEQFFGPGTRLTVL.

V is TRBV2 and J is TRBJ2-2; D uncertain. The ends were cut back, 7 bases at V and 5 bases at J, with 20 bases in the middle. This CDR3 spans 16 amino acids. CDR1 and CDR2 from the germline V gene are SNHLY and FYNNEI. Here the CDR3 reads CASTLASSYMTGELFF. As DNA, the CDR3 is TGTGCCAGCACCTTAGCCTCCTCCTATATGACCGGGGAGCTGTTTTTT. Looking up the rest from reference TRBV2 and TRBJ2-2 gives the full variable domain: EPEVTQTPSHQVTQMGQEVILRCVPISNHLYFYWYRQILGQKVEFLVSFYNNEISEKSEIFDDQFSVERPDGSNFTLKIRSTKLEDSAMYFCASTLASSYMTGELFFGEGSRLTVL.

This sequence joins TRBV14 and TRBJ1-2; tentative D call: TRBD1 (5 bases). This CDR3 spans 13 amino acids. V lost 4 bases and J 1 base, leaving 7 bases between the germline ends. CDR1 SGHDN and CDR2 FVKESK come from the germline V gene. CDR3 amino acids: CASSPGLNYGYTF. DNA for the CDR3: TGTGCCAGCAGCCCGGGACTTAACTATGGCTACACCTTC.

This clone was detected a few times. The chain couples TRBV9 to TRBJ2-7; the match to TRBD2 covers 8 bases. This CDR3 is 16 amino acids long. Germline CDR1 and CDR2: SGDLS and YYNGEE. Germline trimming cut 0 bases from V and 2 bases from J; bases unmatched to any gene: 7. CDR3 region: CASSVGAAGGTYEQYF. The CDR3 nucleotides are TGTGCCAGCAGCGTAGGGGCGGCGGGAGGAACCTACGAGCAGTACTTC.

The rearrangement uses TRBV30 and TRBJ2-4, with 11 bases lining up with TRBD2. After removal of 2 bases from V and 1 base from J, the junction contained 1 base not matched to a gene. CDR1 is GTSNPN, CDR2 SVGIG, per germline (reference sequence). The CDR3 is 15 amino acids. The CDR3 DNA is TGTGCCTGGAGTTCTAGCGGGAGGGCCAAAAACATTCAGTACTTC. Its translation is CAWSSSGRAKNIQYF.

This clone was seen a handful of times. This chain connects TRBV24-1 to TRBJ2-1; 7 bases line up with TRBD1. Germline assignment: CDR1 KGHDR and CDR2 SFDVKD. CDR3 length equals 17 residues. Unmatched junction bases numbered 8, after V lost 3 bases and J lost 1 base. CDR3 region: CATSDHRGLGSYNEQFF. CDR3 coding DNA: TGTGCCACCAGTGATCATAGGGGGCTCGGGTCCTACAATGAGCAGTTCTTC.

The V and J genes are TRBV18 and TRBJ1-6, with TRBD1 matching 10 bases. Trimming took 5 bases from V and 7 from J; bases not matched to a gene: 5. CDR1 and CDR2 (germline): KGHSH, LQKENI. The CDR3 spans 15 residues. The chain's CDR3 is CASSEPGQGNSPLHF. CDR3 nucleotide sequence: TGTGCCAGCTCAGAACCGGGACAGGGGAATTCACCCCTCCACTTT.

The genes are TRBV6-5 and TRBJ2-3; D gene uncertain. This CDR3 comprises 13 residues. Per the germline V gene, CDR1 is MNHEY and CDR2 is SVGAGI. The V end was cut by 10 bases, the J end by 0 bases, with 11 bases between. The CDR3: CATLSGSTDTQYF. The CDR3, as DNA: TGTGCCACCCTTTCCGGGAGCACAGATACGCAGTATTTT.

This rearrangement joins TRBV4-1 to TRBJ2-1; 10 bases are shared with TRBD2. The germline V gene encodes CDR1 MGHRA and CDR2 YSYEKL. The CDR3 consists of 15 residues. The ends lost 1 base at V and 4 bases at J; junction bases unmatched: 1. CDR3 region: CASSQGLAGYNEQFF. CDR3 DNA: TGCGCCAGCAGCCAAGGACTAGCGGGTTACAATGAGCAGTTCTTC.

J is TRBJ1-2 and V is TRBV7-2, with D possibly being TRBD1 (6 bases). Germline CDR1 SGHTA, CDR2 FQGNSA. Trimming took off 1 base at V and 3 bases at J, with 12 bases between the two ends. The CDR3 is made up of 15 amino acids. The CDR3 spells CASSLDMGAYYGYTF. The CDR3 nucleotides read TGTGCCAGCAGCTTAGATATGGGGGCCTACTATGGCTACACCTTC.

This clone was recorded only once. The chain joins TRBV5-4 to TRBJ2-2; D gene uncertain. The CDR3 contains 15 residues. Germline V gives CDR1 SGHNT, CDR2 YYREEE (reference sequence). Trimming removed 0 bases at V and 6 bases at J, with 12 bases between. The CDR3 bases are TGTGCCAGCAGCTTGGTTGGAGCACGGGCCGGGGAGCTGTTTTTT. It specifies CASSLVGARAGELFF.

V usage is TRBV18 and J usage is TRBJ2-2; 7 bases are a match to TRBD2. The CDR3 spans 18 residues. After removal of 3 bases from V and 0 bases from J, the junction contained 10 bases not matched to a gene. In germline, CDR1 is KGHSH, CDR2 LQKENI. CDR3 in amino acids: CASSPVPSGYSNTGELFF. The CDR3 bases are TGTGCCAGCTCACCCGTCCCTAGCGGATATTCGAACACCGGGGAGCTGTTTTTT.

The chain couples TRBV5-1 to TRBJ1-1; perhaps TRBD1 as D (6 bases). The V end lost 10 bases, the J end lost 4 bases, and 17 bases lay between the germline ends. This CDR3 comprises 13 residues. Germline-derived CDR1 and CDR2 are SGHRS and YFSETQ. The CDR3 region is CARRGGGATEAFF. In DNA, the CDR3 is TGCGCCCGCCGCGGCGGGGGGGCCACTGAAGCTTTCTTT.

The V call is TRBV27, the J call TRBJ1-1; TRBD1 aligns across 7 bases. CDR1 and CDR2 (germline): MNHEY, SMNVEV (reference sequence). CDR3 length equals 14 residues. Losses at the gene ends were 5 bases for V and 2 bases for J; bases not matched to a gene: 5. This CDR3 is CASSHGTANTEAFF. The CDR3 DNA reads TGTGCCAGCAGTCATGGGACAGCCAACACTGAAGCTTTCTTT.

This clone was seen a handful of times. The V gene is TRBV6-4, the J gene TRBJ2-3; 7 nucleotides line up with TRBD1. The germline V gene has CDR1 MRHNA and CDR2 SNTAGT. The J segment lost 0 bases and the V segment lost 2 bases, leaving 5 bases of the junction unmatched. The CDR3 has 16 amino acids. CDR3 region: CASSDQGQSSTDTQYF. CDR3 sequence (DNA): TGTGCCAGCAGTGACCAGGGACAGTCTAGCACAGATACGCAGTATTTT.